These T cell receptor beta chains were read from a single sample in a study of T cells in localized non-small cell lung cancer. The method was immunoSEQ multiplex PCR; TCRdb's version includes in-frame clones alone and lacks a portion of them. The sample records approximately 2,500 clones, around 26% being singletons. This material consisted of lung tumor tissue, taken before any cancer treatment. These receptor sequences come from a male donor at least 60 years old with stage II squamous cell lung carcinoma. Each CDR3 is given with its conserved first and last residue. The D gene is left open where the match is weak. A row's size may be missing; if present it is once, few, many or a size class.

abundance	v_gene	j_gene	d_gene	CDR3aa	CDR3nt
medium-sized	TRBV11-3	TRBJ1-4	-	CASRRTGTNEKLFF	TGTGCCAGCAGACGTACCGGGACTAATGAAAAACTGTTTTTT
medium-sized	TRBV6-8	TRBJ1-6	-	CASSPALGGSPLHF	TGTGCCAGCTCTCCAGCCCTGGGCGGTTCACCCCTCCACTTT
-	TRBV28	TRBJ1-1	-	CASSSTGRSEAFF	TGTGCCAGCAGTAGTACAGGGAGGAGTGAAGCTTTCTTT
-	TRBV9	TRBJ2-5	-	CASSFGVQETQYF	TGTGCCAGCAGTTTCGGGGTTCAAGAGACCCAGTACTTC
-	TRBV12-5	TRBJ2-7	TRBD2	CASRDSGGSYEQYF	TGTGCCAGCCGCGACTCGGGGGGCTCCTACGAGCAGTACTTC
-	TRBV19	TRBJ2-7	-	CASSPGSGTYEQYF	TGTGCCAGTAGTCCGGGCTCGGGGACCTACGAGCAGTACTTC
-	TRBV18	TRBJ2-7	-	CASSPPSSSYEQYF	TGTGCCAGCTCACCACCTAGCAGCTCCTACGAGCAGTACTTC
few	TRBV30	TRBJ1-6	TRBD1	CAWSLPDRANSPLHF	TGTGCCTGGAGTTTACCGGACAGGGCGAATTCACCCCTCCACTTT
-	TRBV6-8	TRBJ2-7	-	CASSYGPNYEQYF	TGTGCCAGCAGTTACGGCCCAAACTACGAGCAGTACTTC
few	TRBV6-8	TRBJ1-1	-	CAIRSISNGEAFF	TGTGCCATCAGGTCAATCTCGAACGGTGAAGCTTTCTTT
few	TRBV11-3	TRBJ2-3	TRBD2	CASSRNLLAVTDTQYF	TGTGCCAGCAGCCGAAACTTACTAGCGGTCACAGATACGCAGTATTTT
once	TRBV28	TRBJ2-3	-	CASSLTSTDTQYF	TGTGCCAGCAGTTTAACTAGCACAGATACGCAGTATTTT
-	TRBV11-3	TRBJ2-2	-	CASSRDPSNTGELFF	TGTGCCAGCAGCCGGGACCCCTCGAACACCGGGGAGCTGTTTTTT
once	TRBV19	TRBJ2-3	TRBD2	CASSIELGGVGTSGSTDTQYF	TGTGCCAGTAGTATAGAGTTGGGAGGGGTCGGGACTAGCGGGAGCACAGATACGCAGTATTTT
few	TRBV6-8	TRBJ2-1	-	CASSSRTGTPSSYNEQFF	TGTGCCAGCAGTTCGAGGACCGGGACGCCTAGCTCCTACAATGAGCAGTTCTTC
few	TRBV11-3	TRBJ1-5	-	CASSLTAYSNQPQHF	TGTGCCAGCAGCTTAACAGCGTATAGCAATCAGCCCCAGCATTTT
-	TRBV7-5	TRBJ2-6	-	CASSLRLDDSGANVLTF	TGTGCCAGCAGCTTAAGACTAGACGATTCTGGGGCCAACGTCCTGACTTTC
few	TRBV6-7	TRBJ2-1	-	CASTLRHEQFF	TGTGCCAGCACCCTACGCCATGAGCAGTTCTTC